This T cell receptor beta chain was recorded in a study of low-dose radiotherapy and immunotherapy resistance in tumors. First-strand cDNA used TRAV- and TRBV-specific primers, covering alpha and beta chains. It was with a constant-region primer and a V-primer adapter that TCRs were amplified over 20 PCR cycles. TCRdb recomputed calls from the reads with MiXCR, one row per CDR3 protein. Found here are thousands of distinct CDR3 sequences, approximately 57% of them singletons; the top ten hold about 13%. Germline lookup yields CDR1 LNHDA and CDR2 SQIVND (reference sequence). This CDR3 contains 12 residues. V trimming: 10 bases; J trimming: 4 bases; junction bases outside the gene matches: 2.

The genes are TRBV19 and TRBJ2-1; TRBD2 matches 9 bases. The TCR sequence derives from a human donor with advanced metastatic prostate, ovarian, gallbladder or colorectal cancer (not recorded which). This table probably holds off-target reads from a library built for another chain. CDR3: CATLAGYNEQFF. The CDR3 DNA is TGTGCCACACTAGCGGGTTACAATGAGCAGTTCTTC.